This TCR beta chain was recorded in a study of post-analysis software for immune sequencing data. Broader study findings: F-measure co-clustering was strong for batch-matched samples. Roughly 5 TRBV segments, TRBV5-6, TRBV5-1 and TRBV20-1 among them, were found more frequent in patients than controls.

Unique molecular identifiers were present in the TCR beta cDNA libraries. One entry per CDR3 protein results from TCRdb running MiXCR on the PCR reads. The profile shows some 500,000 distinct CDR3 sequences, nearly 45% of them singletons. In germline, CDR1 is SEHNR, CDR2 FQNEAQ (reference sequence). The CDR3 extends over 13 amino acids. V shed 10 bases and J shed 8 bases, with 18 bases lying between them. Of note for this clonotype: Antigen specificity is unknown.

Sequencing was performed on blood. The chain employs TRBV7-9 and TRBJ2-1, with a possible D match to TRBD1 (5 bases). The source is a girl between 5 and 17 years old with multiple sclerosis. The CDR3 here is CATIAGWGDEQFF. The CDR3 DNA is TGTGCCACCATTGCTGGGTGGGGCGATGAGCAGTTCTTC.